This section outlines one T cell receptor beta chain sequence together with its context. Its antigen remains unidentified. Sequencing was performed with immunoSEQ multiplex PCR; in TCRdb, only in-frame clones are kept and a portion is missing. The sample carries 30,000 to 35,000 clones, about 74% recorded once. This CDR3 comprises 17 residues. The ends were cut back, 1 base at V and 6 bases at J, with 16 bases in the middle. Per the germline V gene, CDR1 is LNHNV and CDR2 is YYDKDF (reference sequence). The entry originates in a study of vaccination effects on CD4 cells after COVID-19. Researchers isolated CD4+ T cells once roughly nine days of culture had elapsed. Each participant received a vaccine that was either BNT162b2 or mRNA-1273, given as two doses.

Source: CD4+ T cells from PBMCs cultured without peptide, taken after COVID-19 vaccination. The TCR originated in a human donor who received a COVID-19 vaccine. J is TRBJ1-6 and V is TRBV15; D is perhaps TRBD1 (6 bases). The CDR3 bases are TGTGCCACCAGCAGAGCGCACCGGGACACGAGTAATTCACCCCTCCACTTT. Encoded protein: CATSRAHRDTSNSPLHF.